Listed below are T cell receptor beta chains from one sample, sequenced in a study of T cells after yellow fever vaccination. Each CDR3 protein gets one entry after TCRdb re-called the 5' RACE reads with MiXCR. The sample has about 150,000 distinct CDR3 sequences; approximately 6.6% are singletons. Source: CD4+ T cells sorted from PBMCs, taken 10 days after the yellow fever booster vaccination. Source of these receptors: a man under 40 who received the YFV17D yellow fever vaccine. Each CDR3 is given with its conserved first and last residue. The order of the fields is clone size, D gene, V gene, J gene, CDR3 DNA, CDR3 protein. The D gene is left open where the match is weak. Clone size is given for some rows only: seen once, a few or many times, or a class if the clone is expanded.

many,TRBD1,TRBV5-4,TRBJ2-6,TGTGCCAGCAGCAGGGACAGGGGTGGGGCCAACGTCCTGACTTTC,CASSRDRGGANVLTF
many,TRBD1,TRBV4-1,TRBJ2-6,TGCGCCAGCAGCCTCGGACAGGGAGGTTCAGGGGCCAACGTCCTGACTTTC,CASSLGQGGSGANVLTF
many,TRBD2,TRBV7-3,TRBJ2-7,TGTGCCAGCAGCCGGGGGGGGCCACCGTACGAGCAGTACTTC,CASSRGGPPYEQYF
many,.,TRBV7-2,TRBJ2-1,TGTGCCAGCAGCTTTCGGATCGGGGCTCGCTCCAATGAGCAGTTCTTC,CASSFRIGARSNEQFF
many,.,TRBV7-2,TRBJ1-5,TGTGCCAGCAGCACCCAGACAGCTAGACATAATCAGCCCCAGCATTTT,CASSTQTARHNQPQHF
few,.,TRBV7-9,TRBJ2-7,TGTGCCAGCACCCCAACGGGGAGATCGACCTACGAGCAGTACTTC,CASTPTGRSTYEQYF
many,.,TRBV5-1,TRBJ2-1,TGCGCCAGCAGCTTAATACAGTACAATGAGCAGTTCTTC,CASSLIQYNEQFF
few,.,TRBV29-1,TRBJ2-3,TGCAGCGTGAGGACAGAGTTAAACACAGATACGCAGTATTTT,CSVRTELNTDTQYF
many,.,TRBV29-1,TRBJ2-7,TGCAGCGTTGATGTTGGGGGGCGGCCAGTCTACGAGCAGTACTTC,CSVDVGGRPVYEQYF
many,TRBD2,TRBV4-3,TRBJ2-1,TGCGCCAGCAGCCAAGTACATGGGACTAGGAATAATGAGCAGTTCTTC,CASSQVHGTRNNEQFF
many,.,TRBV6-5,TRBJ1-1,TGTGCCAGCAGTTACTCCAGGGCTCGGAACACTGAAGCTTTCTTT,CASSYSRARNTEAFF
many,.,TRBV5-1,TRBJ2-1,TGCGCCAGCAGCTCCTCCGAGGAAGCCTACAATGAGCAGTTCTTC,CASSSSEEAYNEQFF
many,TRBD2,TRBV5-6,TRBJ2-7,TGTGCCAGCAGAAGGAATTTAGCGGGAGGACAGTACTTC,CASRRNLAGGQYF
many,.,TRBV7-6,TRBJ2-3,TGTGCCAGCAGCTTAGTTAGGGGCCTGGGGGATACGCAGTATTTT,CASSLVRGLGDTQYF
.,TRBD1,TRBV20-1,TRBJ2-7,TGCAGTGCTAGGGGGGACAGGCACTACGAGCAGTACTTC,CSARGDRHYEQYF